Listed below are T cell receptor beta chains from one sample, sequenced in a study of shared clonotypes between healthy human individuals. Here immunoSEQ multiplex PCR was the method, and the copy in TCRdb shows in-frame clones only, minus some. The table shows 950,000 to 1,100,000 clones, with 70% to 80% occurring only once. Specimen: memory CD4+ T cells from PBMCs. These receptor sequences come from a man aged 18 to 29 in good health. Some clones in this sample may be carry-over from other donors' samples. Both conserved end residues are part of each CDR3. The D gene is left open where the match is weak. Clone sizes are given selectively: once, few, many, or a class where the clone is expanded.

abundance	d_gene	v_gene	j_gene	CDR3aa	CDR3nt
NA	NA	TRBV7-9	TRBJ2-7	CASSPQRGVYEQYF	TGTGCCAGCAGCCCCCAGAGGGGGGTCTACGAGCAGTACTTC
NA	TRBD2	TRBV28	TRBJ2-1	CASTSPTLAGGFRFF	TGTGCCAGCACCTCACCGACACTAGCGGGAGGATTTCGGTTCTTC
NA	TRBD1	TRBV28	TRBJ1-2	CASSFPWTGQTSYGYTF	TGTGCCAGCAGTTTCCCTTGGACAGGCCAGACTTCCTATGGCTACACCTTC
NA	TRBD1	TRBV5-4	TRBJ1-3	CASSLAGTGSGNTIYF	TGTGCCAGCAGCTTGGCCGGGACAGGCTCTGGAAACACCATATATTTT
NA	TRBD1	TRBV10-3	TRBJ1-1	CAISESGTGGFMTEAFF	TGTGCCATCAGTGAGTCCGGGACAGGGGGCTTTATGACTGAAGCTTTCTTT
few	NA	TRBV2	TRBJ1-5	CASSPEGYQPQHF	TGTGCCAGCAGCCCGGAGGGTTATCAGCCCCAGCATTTT
NA	NA	TRBV20-1	TRBJ1-4	CSARGAALFF	TGCAGTGCAAGGGGTGCCGCACTGTTTTTT
NA	TRBD1	TRBV7-8	TRBJ1-5	CASSAGTGDQPQHF	TGTGCCAGCAGCGCCGGGACAGGGGATCAGCCCCAGCATTTT
NA	NA	TRBV6-6	TRBJ2-7	CASRYSLAGSYEQYF	TGTGCCAGCAGATACAGCCTAGCCGGGAGTTACGAGCAGTACTTC
NA	NA	TRBV9	TRBJ2-2	CASSVNERLAGELFF	TGTGCCAGCAGCGTAAATGAGCGATTGGCCGGGGAGCTGTTTTTT
once	NA	TRBV7-9	TRBJ1-3	CASSLGPRRGLSGNTIYF	TGTGCCAGCAGCTTGGGACCCAGGCGGGGGCTATCTGGAAACACCATATATTTT
NA	NA	TRBV20-1	TRBJ2-7	CSASTGPLQYF	TGCAGTGCAAGCACCGGGCCACTTCAGTACTTC
few	TRBD1	TRBV2	TRBJ1-2	CASSPTLGQGKYGYTF	TGTGCCAGCAGTCCGACGCTTGGACAGGGAAAGTATGGCTACACCTTC
NA	NA	TRBV5-4	TRBJ2-3	CASSPFDDTQYF	TGTGCCAGCAGCCCGTTCGATGATACGCAGTATTTT
NA	NA	TRBV5-1	TRBJ2-2	CASSLGDSRTGELFF	TGCGCCAGCAGCTTGGGAGACAGTCGCACCGGGGAGCTGTTTTTT
few	NA	TRBV5-1	TRBJ1-5	CASSLEGHQPQHF	TGCGCCAGCAGCTTGGAGGGTCATCAGCCCCAGCATTTT
NA	NA	TRBV28	TRBJ1-1	CASSLAGMNTEAFF	TGTGCCAGCAGTTTGGCGGGTATGAACACTGAAGCTTTCTTT
NA	TRBD1	TRBV28	TRBJ1-5	CASTKQGLNQPQHF	TGTGCCAGCACCAAACAGGGGCTCAATCAGCCCCAGCATTTT
NA	TRBD2	TRBV7-3	TRBJ2-7	CASSLKGGLADYEQYF	TGTGCCAGCAGCTTAAAGGGCGGACTAGCGGACTACGAGCAGTACTTC
few	TRBD2	TRBV11-2	TRBJ2-1	CASSFGSSGSGNEQFF	TGTGCCAGCAGCTTTGGGTCCAGCGGGAGTGGGAATGAGCAGTTCTTC
few	NA	TRBV5-6	TRBJ2-7	CASSLFGSGFSYEQYF	TGTGCCAGCAGCTTGTTTGGTAGCGGCTTCTCCTACGAGCAGTACTTC
NA	TRBD2	TRBV7-6	TRBJ2-7	CASSPILAGVSEQYF	TGTGCCAGCAGCCCTATTTTAGCGGGAGTTAGCGAGCAGTACTTC
many	NA	TRBV5-1	TRBJ2-2	CASSLQGLPTGELFF	TGCGCCAGCAGCTTGCAGGGACTCCCTACCGGGGAGCTGTTTTTT
many	TRBD2	TRBV5-4	TRBJ2-1	CASSSEASGSPRDHEQFF	TGTGCCAGCAGTTCGGAGGCTAGCGGGAGCCCCAGGGACCATGAGCAGTTCTTC
NA	NA	TRBV28	TRBJ1-4	CASSRDARAINEKLFF	TGTGCCAGCAGTCGTGACGCGAGGGCCATTAATGAAAAACTGTTTTTT
NA	NA	TRBV4-3	TRBJ1-1	CASSLVRGDSEAFF	TGCGCCAGCAGCCTAGTTAGAGGGGACTCTGAAGCTTTCTTT
NA	TRBD2	TRBV29-1	TRBJ2-7	CSVLRGTSGRYAQYF	TGCAGCGTTTTGAGGGGGACTAGCGGGAGGTATGCGCAGTACTTC
NA	TRBD1	TRBV5-6	TRBJ2-1	CASSQSTRDRGNNEQFF	TGTGCCAGCAGCCAATCTACCCGGGACAGGGGTAACAATGAGCAGTTCTTC